This entry is about one T cell receptor beta chain. The data belong to a study of OX40 agonist ivuxolimab in advanced cancers. Study overall: The patients' treatment was ivuxolimab, an agonistic anti-OX40 (CD134) antibody.

Some clones are missing from TCRdb's copy, which holds only in-frame ones; the method was immunoSEQ multiplex PCR. This repertoire shows tens of thousands of clones, around 90% found once; its top ten account for 1.6%. With 9 bases removed from V and 7 bases from J, the gap between germline ends came to 18 bases. Germline CDR1 and CDR2: LNHDA and SQIVND (reference sequence). The CDR3 covers 13 residues. The V and J genes are TRBV19 and TRBJ1-2; D is perhaps TRBD1 (5 bases). The sample here was CD4+ or CD8+ T cells sorted from blood, taken in a trial of the OX40 agonist ivuxolimab. This sequence was found in an adult with an advanced solid tumor such as melanoma, head and neck, liver or kidney cancer. CDR3 in DNA: TGTGCCAGCGCTCCACGGGGGGGTGGTGGCTACACCTTC. Amino acids: CASAPRGGGGYTF.